This T cell receptor (beta chain) was captured in a study of blood T cell repertoires in COVID-19. TCRdb keeps only in-frame clones here, not all; method: immunoSEQ multiplex PCR. The table has approximately 77,000 clones, about nine tenths seen once. Germline CDR1 reads SGHTA; CDR2 reads FQGNSA. The ends lost 5 bases at V and 5 bases at J; junction bases unmatched: 6. This CDR3 contains 14 residues. V gene TRBV7-2 combines with J gene TRBJ1-3; 7 bases are shared with TRBD1. The sequencing input was peripheral blood. The TCR comes from an elderly woman with acute or convalescent COVID-19. The CDR3 here is CASSPGTARNTIYF. The CDR3 DNA follows: TGTGCCAGCAGCCCAGGGACAGCAAGAAACACCATATATTTT.